The clone carrying this T cell receptor beta chain has ten or more counts. The target antigen is unknown. These data belong to a study of CD8 T cells in ankylosing spondylitis. V lost 0 bases and J lost 2; bases outside the gene matches: 10. This CDR3 spans 18 amino acids. Germline loops: CDR1 LGHDT, CDR2 YNNKEL (reference sequence). Study results and caveats: Relatively scarce in peripheral blood, disease-linked clones were CD8+. In ankylosing spondylitis blood, a motif of about 8 highly homologous TCR beta variants appeared characteristic. Reported data indicate significant enrichment of disease-linked clones within matched ankylosing spondylitis synovial fluid.

Library preparation for TCR beta used quantitative 5'-RACE with molecular barcodes. TCRdb processed the 5' RACE reads anew with MiXCR; each CDR3 protein has one entry. The repertoire includes hundreds of thousands of distinct CDR3 sequences, about 10% of them detected once, and under 25% sits in the top ten. The TCR comes from a male donor with ankylosing spondylitis or in good health (not recorded which). The chain has TRBV3-1 and TRBJ2-3; 8 nucleotides agree with TRBD2. Sample: blood, either unsorted or a sorted T cell fraction (not recorded which). DNA of the CDR3: TGTGCCAGCAGCCAAGATAGTCCGGCGGGGGGATACACAGATACGCAGTATTTT. This sequence encodes CASSQDSPAGGYTDTQYF.